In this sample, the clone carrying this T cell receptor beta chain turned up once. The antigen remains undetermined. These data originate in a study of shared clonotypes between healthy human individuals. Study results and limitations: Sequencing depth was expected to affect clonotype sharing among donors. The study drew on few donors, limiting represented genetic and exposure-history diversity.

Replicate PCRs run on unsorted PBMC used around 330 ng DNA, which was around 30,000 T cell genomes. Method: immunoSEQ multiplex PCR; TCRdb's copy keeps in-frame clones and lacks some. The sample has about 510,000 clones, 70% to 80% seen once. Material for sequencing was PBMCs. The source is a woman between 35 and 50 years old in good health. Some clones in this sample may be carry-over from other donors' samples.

The CDR3 loop is CASNPAGNYNEQFF. CDR3 sequence (DNA): TGTGCCAGCAACCCTGCGGGGAACTACAATGAGCAGTTCTTC. This rearrangement joins TRBV7-2 to TRBJ2-1; D perhaps matches TRBD2 (6 bases). The CDR3 totals 14 residues. CDR1 is SGHTA, CDR2 FQGNSA, per germline. V was cut by 7 bases and J by 3 bases, with 13 bases left in between.